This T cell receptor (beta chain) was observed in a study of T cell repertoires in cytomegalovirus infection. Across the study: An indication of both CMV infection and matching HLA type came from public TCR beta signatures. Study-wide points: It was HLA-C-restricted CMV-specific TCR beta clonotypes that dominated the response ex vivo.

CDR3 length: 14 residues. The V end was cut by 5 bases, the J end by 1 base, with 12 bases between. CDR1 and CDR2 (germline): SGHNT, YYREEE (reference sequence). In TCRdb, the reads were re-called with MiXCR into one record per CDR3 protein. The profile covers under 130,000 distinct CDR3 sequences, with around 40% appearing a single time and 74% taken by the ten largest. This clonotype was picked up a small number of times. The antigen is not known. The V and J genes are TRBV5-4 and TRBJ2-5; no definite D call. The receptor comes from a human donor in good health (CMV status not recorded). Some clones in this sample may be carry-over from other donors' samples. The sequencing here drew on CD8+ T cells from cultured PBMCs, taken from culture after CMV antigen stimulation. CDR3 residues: CASREFGSQETQYF. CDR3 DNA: TGTGCCAGCAGGGAGTTCGGGTCCCAAGAGACCCAGTACTTC. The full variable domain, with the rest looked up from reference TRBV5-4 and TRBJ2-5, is ETGVTQSPTHLIKTRGQQVTLRCSSQSGHNTVSWYQQALGQGPQFIFQYYREEENGRGNFPPRFSGLQFPNYSSELNVNALELDDSALYLCASREFGSQETQYFGPGTRLLVL.